This T cell receptor (beta chain) was identified during a study of T cell repertoires in cytomegalovirus infection. Background on the study: Public TCR beta signatures were indicative of both CMV infection and a matching HLA type. General study points: Clonotype analysis showed dominance of the ex vivo response by HLA-C-restricted CMV-specific TCR beta clonotypes. Cumulative public TCR beta family frequency identified CMV carriers with the relevant HLA.

TCRdb re-analysed the reads in MiXCR, keeping a single row per CDR3 protein. The table records approximately 500,000 distinct CDR3 sequences, more than 15% of them present only once. The sample holds many counts of this clonotype. The antigen remains undetermined. The germline V gene has CDR1 SEHNR and CDR2 FQNEAQ (reference sequence). The ends were cut back, 3 bases at V and 5 bases at J, with 5 bases in the middle. The CDR3 has 11 amino acids. The clonotype was recovered from a human donor in good health (CMV status not recorded). Some clones in this sample may be carry-over from other donors' samples. Input material: CD8+ T cells from PBMCs. The chain couples TRBV7-9 to TRBJ2-7; no firm D call. CDR3: CASSFQNEQYF. CDR3 DNA: TGTGCCAGCAGCTTCCAGAACGAGCAGTACTTC. The whole variable domain, filled in from reference TRBV7-9 and TRBJ2-7, reads DTGVSQNPRHKITKRGQNVTFRCDPISEHNRLYWYRQTLGQGPEFLTYFQNEAQLEKSRLLSDRFSAERPKGSFSTLEIQRTEQGDSAMYLCASSFQNEQYFGPGTRLTVT.